This is a list of T cell receptor beta chains from one sample in a study of blood T cell repertoires in COVID-19. Assay: immunoSEQ multiplex PCR; the TCRdb copy retains only in-frame clones and omits some. The sample lists fewer than 200,000 clones, 88% occurring once. The specimen sequenced was PBMCs or T cells enriched from blood (not recorded which). The receptors here all came from a woman aged 18 to 35 who had recovered from COVID-19. Each CDR3 is given with its conserved first and last residue. A D gene is named only where the DNA matches it firmly. Only part of the rows carry a size: once, few, many, or a class if the clone is expanded.

TRBD1	.	TRBV10-3	TRBJ2-2	CAPAAPKRDREGELFF	TGTGCCCCAGCTGCTCCGAAGCGGGACAGGGAAGGGGAGCTGTTTTTT
.	.	TRBV20-1	TRBJ2-5	CSQARFETQYF	TGCAGCCAGGCCCGATTCGAGACCCAGTACTTC
.	.	TRBV19	TRBJ2-1	CASSARNEQFF	TGTGCCAGTAGTGCTAGGAATGAGCAGTTCTTC
.	.	TRBV24-1	TRBJ1-5	CATSEGGRPQHF	TGTGCCACCAGTGAGGGGGGGCGGCCCCAGCATTTT
TRBD1	.	TRBV6-2/TRBV6-3	TRBJ2-7	CASSYSGTGVPSSYEQYF	TGTGCCAGCAGTTACTCGGGGACAGGGGTTCCCAGCTCCTACGAGCAGTACTTC
TRBD1	once	TRBV4-1	TRBJ2-7	CASSFLRRDRGVEQYF	TGCGCCAGCAGTTTCTTGCGCCGGGACAGGGGAGTCGAGCAGTACTTC
.	many	TRBV7-2	TRBJ2-3	CASSPEGGTDTQYF	TGTGCCAGCAGCCCCGAGGGGGGCACAGATACGCAGTATTTT
TRBD2	.	TRBV4-2	TRBJ2-1	CASSQDQRGGNNEQFF	TGTGCCAGCAGCCAAGACCAGCGGGGGGGCAACAATGAGCAGTTCTTC
TRBD1	.	TRBV5-6	TRBJ1-5	CASSSGTGGEGPQHF	TGTGCCAGCAGCTCCGGGACAGGGGGCGAGGGGCCCCAGCATTTT
.	.	TRBV18	TRBJ1-1	CASSPPPGRTEAFF	TGTGCCAGCTCACCACCCCCCGGGAGGACTGAAGCTTTCTTT
TRBD2	.	TRBV18	TRBJ2-1	CASSPGAGGGEQFF	TGTGCCAGCTCACCAGGGGCGGGAGGCGGTGAGCAGTTCTTC
.	.	TRBV25-1	TRBJ2-2	CASRGASGELFF	TGTGCCAGCCGGGGGGCTTCCGGGGAGCTGTTTTTT
.	.	TRBV5-1	TRBJ2-7	CASSLAPSYEQYF	TGCGCCAGCAGCTTGGCTCCCTCCTACGAGCAGTACTTC
TRBD2	.	TRBV15	TRBJ2-3	CATSRTSGSTDTQYF	TGTGCCACCAGCAGGACTAGCGGTAGCACAGATACGCAGTATTTT
.	.	TRBV6-4	TRBJ1-3	CASSPRGGHPGNTIYF	TGTGCCAGCAGCCCAAGGGGTGGTCATCCCGGAAACACCATATATTTT
TRBD2	.	TRBV5-4	TRBJ2-1	CASSLPPGLADNEQFF	TGTGCCAGCAGCTTGCCCCCGGGACTAGCCGACAATGAGCAGTTCTTC
TRBD1	.	TRBV29-1	TRBJ2-5	CSVEGQGYSETQYF	TGCAGCGTCGAGGGACAGGGGTATTCAGAGACCCAGTACTTC
TRBD2	.	TRBV7-2	TRBJ2-1	CASSPGLAGGNAQFF	TGTGCCAGCAGCCCCGGACTAGCGGGGGGGAACGCGCAGTTCTTC
.	once	TRBV15	TRBJ1-5	CATSRVGRSSNQPQHF	TGTGCCACCAGCAGAGTAGGGAGATCTAGCAATCAGCCCCAGCATTTT
TRBD1	.	TRBV7-9	TRBJ1-6	CASSIVQGEPLHF	TGTGCCAGCAGCATAGTCCAGGGGGAACCCCTCCACTTT
.	.	TRBV4-1	TRBJ2-1	CASSHAGANEQFF	TGCGCCAGCAGCCACGCTGGGGCCAATGAGCAGTTCTTC
.	.	TRBV19	TRBJ2-2	CASSIFRGTGELFF	TGTGCCAGTAGTATATTTAGGGGCACCGGGGAGCTGTTTTTT
TRBD1	.	TRBV19	TRBJ2-3	CASSATGQGATDTQYF	TGTGCCAGTAGTGCAACAGGACAGGGGGCCACAGATACGCAGTATTTT
TRBD2	.	TRBV5-1	TRBJ2-1	CASSLGLADYNEQFF	TGCGCCAGCAGCTTGGGACTAGCGGACTACAATGAGCAGTTCTTC
.	.	TRBV4-1	TRBJ2-7	CASSQGGGGPLDEQYF	TGCGCCAGCAGCCAAGGGGGAGGGGGTCCCTTGGACGAGCAGTACTTC
.	.	TRBV28	TRBJ1-2	CASTTPGVAVDGYTF	TGTGCCAGCACAACCCCCGGGGTTGCGGTCGATGGCTACACCTTC
TRBD1	.	TRBV5-1	TRBJ1-4	CASRTGSNEKLFF	TGCGCCAGCCGGACAGGGTCTAATGAAAAACTGTTTTTT
.	.	TRBV18	TRBJ2-5	CASSPRFDRRVGQETQYF	TGTGCCAGCTCACCACGGTTCGATAGGAGGGTTGGACAAGAGACCCAGTACTTC
TRBD1	few	TRBV9	TRBJ1-6	CASSLDSSGTDNSPLHF	TGTGCCAGCAGCCTAGACTCTTCCGGGACAGATAATTCACCCCTCCACTTT
.	few	TRBV19	TRBJ2-1	CASSISGVPFNEQFF	TGTGCCAGTAGTATCTCAGGGGTTCCGTTCAATGAGCAGTTCTTC
.	.	TRBV19	TRBJ1-1	CASPKSPGGMTEAFF	TGTGCCAGTCCTAAGTCTCCCGGAGGGATGACTGAAGCTTTCTTT
.	.	TRBV20-1	TRBJ2-7	CSASPLVISYEQYF	TGCAGTGCTAGTCCATTAGTGATCTCCTACGAGCAGTACTTC
.	.	TRBV6-5	TRBJ2-5	CASSRQLQETQYF	TGTGCCAGCAGTCGACAGCTCCAAGAGACCCAGTACTTC
TRBD2	once	TRBV5-4	TRBJ2-5	CASSGKAGGYETQYF	TGTGCCAGCAGCGGTAAAGCGGGGGGGTATGAGACCCAGTACTTC
.	.	TRBV19	TRBJ2-1	CASSIATTLFF	TGTGCCAGTAGTATAGCTACCACCCTGTTCTTC
.	.	TRBV27	TRBJ1-1	CATAEVLNTEAFF	TGTGCCACCGCCGAGGTGCTTAACACTGAAGCTTTCTTT
TRBD2	.	TRBV7-9	TRBJ2-1	CASSFPRGSGGAYNEQFF	TGTGCCAGCAGCTTTCCGCGGGGGAGCGGGGGGGCCTACAATGAGCAGTTCTTC
.	.	TRBV12-3/TRBV12-4	TRBJ1-1	CASSLTRTEAFF	TGTGCCAGCAGTTTAACGAGGACTGAAGCTTTCTTT
TRBD1	.	TRBV7-8	TRBJ1-1	CASKSGTGTTEAFF	TGTGCCAGCAAATCCGGGACAGGGACCACTGAAGCTTTCTTT
TRBD1	.	TRBV10-2	TRBJ2-1	CASSPGTGGYNEQFF	TGCGCCAGCAGTCCCGGGACAGGGGGCTACAATGAGCAGTTCTTC
.	.	TRBV6-2/TRBV6-3	TRBJ2-7	CASSYVSGGAYEQYF	TGTGCCAGCAGTTACGTCTCGGGTGGAGCCTACGAGCAGTACTTC
TRBD1	.	TRBV6-5	TRBJ2-5	CASSWDREETQYF	TGTGCCAGCAGTTGGGACAGAGAGGAGACCCAGTACTTC
.	.	TRBV19	TRBJ1-1	CASSISAGQNTEAFF	TGTGCCAGTAGTATTAGTGCAGGGCAGAACACTGAAGCTTTCTTT
TRBD2	.	TRBV10-3	TRBJ2-5	CAISDVTSGLETQYF	TGTGCCATCAGTGACGTCACTAGCGGGTTAGAGACCCAGTACTTC
TRBD2	.	TRBV19	TRBJ2-1	CASTRGGTSGRTYNEQFF	TGTGCCAGTACCAGGGGGGGGACTAGCGGGAGGACCTACAATGAGCAGTTCTTC
.	.	TRBV5-1	TRBJ2-1	CASSLMTTSYNEQFF	TGCGCCAGCAGCTTGATGACTACCTCCTACAATGAGCAGTTCTTC
TRBD1	.	TRBV28	TRBJ1-5	CASSLYGTGFVNQPQHF	TGTGCCAGCAGTTTATACGGGACAGGGTTTGTCAATCAGCCCCAGCATTTT
TRBD1	.	TRBV10-2	TRBJ1-6	CASSEALTGGGYNSPLHF	TGCGCCAGCAGTGAGGCGTTAACAGGGGGAGGGTATAATTCACCCCTCCACTTT
.	.	TRBV2	TRBJ2-7	CASSESVGSYYEQYF	TGTGCCAGCAGTGAAAGTGTTGGGAGCTACTACGAGCAGTACTTC
TRBD2	.	TRBV18	TRBJ2-2	CASSYRTSGANTGELFF	TGTGCCAGCTCTTATCGGACTAGCGGGGCGAACACCGGGGAGCTGTTTTTT
TRBD1	.	TRBV6-5	TRBJ2-5	CASRPTGGGKTQYF	TGTGCCAGCAGACCGACAGGGGGCGGGAAGACCCAGTACTTC
TRBD1	.	TRBV28	TRBJ1-5	CASKGQGNQPQHF	TGTGCCAGCAAGGGACAGGGCAATCAGCCCCAGCATTTT
TRBD1	.	TRBV5-5	TRBJ2-7	CASSQGQGGYEQYF	TGTGCCAGCAGCCAAGGACAGGGGGGCTACGAGCAGTACTTC
.	.	TRBV24-1	TRBJ2-1	CATSDGQFSSYNEQFF	TGTGCCACCAGTGATGGACAGTTTAGCTCCTACAATGAGCAGTTCTTC
TRBD2	.	TRBV6-5	TRBJ2-1	CASTDSSGRATEQFF	TGTGCCAGCACCGACTCTAGCGGGAGGGCCACTGAGCAGTTCTTC
TRBD2	.	TRBV5-1	TRBJ2-2	CASGGGATGELFF	TGCGCCAGCGGGGGAGGGGCCACCGGGGAGCTGTTTTTT
TRBD2	once	TRBV19	TRBJ2-7	CASSISGGTGEQYF	TGTGCCAGTAGTATTAGCGGGGGTACGGGCGAGCAGTACTTC
.	.	TRBV4-1	TRBJ2-2	CASSRGAGATGELFF	TGCGCCAGCAGCCGAGGGGCGGGGGCCACCGGGGAGCTGTTTTTT
.	.	TRBV6-6	TRBJ2-7	CASSYVGGAYEQYF	TGTGCCAGCAGTTACGTAGGGGGGGCCTACGAGCAGTACTTC